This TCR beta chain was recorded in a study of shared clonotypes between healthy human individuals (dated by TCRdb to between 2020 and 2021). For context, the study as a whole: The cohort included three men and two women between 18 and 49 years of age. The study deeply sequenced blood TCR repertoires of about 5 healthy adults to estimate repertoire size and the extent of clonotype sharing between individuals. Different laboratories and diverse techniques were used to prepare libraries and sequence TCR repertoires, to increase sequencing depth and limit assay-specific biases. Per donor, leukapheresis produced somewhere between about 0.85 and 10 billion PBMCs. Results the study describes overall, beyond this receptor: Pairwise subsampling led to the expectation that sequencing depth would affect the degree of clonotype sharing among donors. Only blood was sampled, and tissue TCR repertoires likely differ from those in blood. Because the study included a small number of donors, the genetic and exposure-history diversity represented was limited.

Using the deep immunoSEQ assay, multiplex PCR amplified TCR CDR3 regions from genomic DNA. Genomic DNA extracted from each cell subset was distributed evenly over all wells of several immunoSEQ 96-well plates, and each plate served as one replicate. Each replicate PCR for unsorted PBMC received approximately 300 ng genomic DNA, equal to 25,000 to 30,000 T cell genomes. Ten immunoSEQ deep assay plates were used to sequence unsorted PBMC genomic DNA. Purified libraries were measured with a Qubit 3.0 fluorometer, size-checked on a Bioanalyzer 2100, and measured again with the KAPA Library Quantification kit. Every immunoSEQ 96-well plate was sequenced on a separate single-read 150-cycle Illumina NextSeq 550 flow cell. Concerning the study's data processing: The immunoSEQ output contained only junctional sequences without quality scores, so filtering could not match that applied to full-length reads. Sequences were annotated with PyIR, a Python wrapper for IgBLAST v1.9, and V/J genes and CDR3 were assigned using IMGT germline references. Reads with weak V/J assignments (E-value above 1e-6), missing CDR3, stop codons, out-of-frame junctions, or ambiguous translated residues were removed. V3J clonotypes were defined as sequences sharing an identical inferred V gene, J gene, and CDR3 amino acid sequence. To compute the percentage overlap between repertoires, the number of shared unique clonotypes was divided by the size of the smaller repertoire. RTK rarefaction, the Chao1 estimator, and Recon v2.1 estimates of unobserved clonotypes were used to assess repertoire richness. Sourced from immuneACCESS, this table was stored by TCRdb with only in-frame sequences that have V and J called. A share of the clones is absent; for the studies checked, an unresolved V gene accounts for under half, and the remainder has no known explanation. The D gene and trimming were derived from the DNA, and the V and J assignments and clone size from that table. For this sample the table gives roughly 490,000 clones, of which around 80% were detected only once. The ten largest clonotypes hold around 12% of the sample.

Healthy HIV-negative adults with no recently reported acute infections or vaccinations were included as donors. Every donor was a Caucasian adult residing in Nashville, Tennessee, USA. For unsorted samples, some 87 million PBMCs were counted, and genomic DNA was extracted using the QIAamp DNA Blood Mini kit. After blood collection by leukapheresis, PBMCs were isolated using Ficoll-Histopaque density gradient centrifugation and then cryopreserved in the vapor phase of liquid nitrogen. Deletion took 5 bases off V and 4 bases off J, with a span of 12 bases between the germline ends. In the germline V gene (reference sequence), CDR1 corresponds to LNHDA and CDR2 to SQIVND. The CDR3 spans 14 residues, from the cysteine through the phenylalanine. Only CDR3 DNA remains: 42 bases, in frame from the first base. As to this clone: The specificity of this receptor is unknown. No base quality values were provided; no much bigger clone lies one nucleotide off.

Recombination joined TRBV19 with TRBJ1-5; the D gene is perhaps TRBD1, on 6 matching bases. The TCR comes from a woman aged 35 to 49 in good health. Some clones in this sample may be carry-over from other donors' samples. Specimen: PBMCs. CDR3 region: CASSHREFNQPQHF. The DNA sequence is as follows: TGTGCCAGTAGTCACAGGGAGTTTAATCAGCCCCAGCATTTT.